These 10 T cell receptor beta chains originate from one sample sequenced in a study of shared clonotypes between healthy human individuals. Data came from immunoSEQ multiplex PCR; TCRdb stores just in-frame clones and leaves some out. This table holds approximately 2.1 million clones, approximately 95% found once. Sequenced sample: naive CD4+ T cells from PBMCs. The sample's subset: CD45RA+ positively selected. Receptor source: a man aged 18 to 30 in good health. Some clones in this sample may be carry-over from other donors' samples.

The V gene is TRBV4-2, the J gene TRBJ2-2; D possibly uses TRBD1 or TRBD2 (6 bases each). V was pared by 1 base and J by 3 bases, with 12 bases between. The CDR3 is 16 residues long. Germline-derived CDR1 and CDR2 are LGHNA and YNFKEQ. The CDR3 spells CASSQVTGADTGELFF. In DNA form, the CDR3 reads TGTGCCAGCAGCCAAGTAACGGGGGCGGACACCGGGGAGCTGTTTTTT.

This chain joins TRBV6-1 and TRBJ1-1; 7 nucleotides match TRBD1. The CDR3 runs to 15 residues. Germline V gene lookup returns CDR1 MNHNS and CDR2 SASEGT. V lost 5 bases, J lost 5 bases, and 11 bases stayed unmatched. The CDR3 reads CASSLDRENWTEAFF. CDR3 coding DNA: TGTGCCAGCAGTTTAGACAGGGAAAATTGGACTGAAGCTTTCTTT.

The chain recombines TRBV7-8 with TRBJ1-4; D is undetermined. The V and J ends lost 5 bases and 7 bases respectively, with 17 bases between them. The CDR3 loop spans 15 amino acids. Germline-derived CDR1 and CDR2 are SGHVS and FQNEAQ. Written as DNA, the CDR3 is TGTGCCAGCAGCCCGCGGTCGCAGATACTTGAAAAACTGTTTTTT. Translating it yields CASSPRSQILEKLFF.

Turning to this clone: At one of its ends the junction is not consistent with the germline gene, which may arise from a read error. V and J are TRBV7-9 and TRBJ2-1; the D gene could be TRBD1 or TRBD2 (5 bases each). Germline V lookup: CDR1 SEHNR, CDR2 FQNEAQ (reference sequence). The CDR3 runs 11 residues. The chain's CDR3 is CASSVGDRRIF. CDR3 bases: TGTGCCAGCAGCGTCGGGGACCGCCGGATCTTC.

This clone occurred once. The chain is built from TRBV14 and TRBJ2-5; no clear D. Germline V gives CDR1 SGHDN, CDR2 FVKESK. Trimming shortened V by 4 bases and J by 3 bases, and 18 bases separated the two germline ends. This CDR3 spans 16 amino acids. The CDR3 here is CASSLSLQTGEETQYF. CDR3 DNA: TGTGCCAGCAGCCTCAGTTTGCAGACGGGTGAAGAGACCCAGTACTTC.

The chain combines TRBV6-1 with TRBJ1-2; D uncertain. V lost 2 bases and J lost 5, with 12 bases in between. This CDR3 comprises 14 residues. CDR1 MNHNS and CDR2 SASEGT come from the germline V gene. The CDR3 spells CASSERVQVYGYTF. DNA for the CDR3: TGTGCCAGCAGTGAACGGGTGCAGGTATATGGCTACACCTTC.

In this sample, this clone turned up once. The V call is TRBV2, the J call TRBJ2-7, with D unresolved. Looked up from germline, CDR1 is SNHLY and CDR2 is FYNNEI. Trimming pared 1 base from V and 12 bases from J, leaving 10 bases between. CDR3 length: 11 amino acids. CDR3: CASSEDGYLYF. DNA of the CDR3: TGTGCCAGCAGTGAAGACGGATATCTGTACTTC.

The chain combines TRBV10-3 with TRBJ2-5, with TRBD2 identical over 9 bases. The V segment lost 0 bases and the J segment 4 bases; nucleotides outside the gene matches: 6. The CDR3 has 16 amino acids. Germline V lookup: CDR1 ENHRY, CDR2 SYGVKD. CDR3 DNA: TGTGCCATCAGTGAGTCTTTAGCGGGAGCTATAGAGACCCAGTACTTC. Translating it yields CAISESLAGAIETQYF.

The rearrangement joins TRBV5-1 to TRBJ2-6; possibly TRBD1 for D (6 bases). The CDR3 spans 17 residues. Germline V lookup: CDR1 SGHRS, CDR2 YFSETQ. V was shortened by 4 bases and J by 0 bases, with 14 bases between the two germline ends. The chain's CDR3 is CASSGTPRASGANVLTF. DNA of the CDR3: TGCGCCAGCAGCGGGACACCCAGAGCCTCTGGGGCCAACGTCCTGACTTTC.

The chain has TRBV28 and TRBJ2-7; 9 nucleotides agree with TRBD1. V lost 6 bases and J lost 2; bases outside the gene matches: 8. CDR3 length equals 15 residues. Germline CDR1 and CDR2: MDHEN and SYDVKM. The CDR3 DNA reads TGTGCCAGCAGCGAATCCGGGACAGGGACCTACGAGCAGTACTTC. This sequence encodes CASSESGTGTYEQYF. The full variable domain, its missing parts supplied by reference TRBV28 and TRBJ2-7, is DVKVTQSSRYLVKRTGEKVFLECVQDMDHENMFWYRQDPGLGLRLIYFSYDVKMKEKGDIPEGYSVSREKKERFSLILESASTNQTSMYLCASSESGTGTYEQYFGPGTRLTVT.